This TCR beta chain stems from a study of response to subunit inactivated influenza vaccine. Each CDR3 protein gets one entry after TCRdb re-called the RT-PCR reads with MiXCR. This table has about 540,000 distinct CDR3 sequences, around a quarter appearing once. V lost 3 bases and J lost 0; bases outside the gene matches: 6. CDR1 DFQATT and CDR2 SNEGSKA come from the germline V gene (reference sequence). The CDR3 is 15 residues long. The data also belong to a second study, concerning T cells expressing NK-cell markers. That source adds: Making the TCR beta cDNA relied on 5'RACE template switching with UMIs. In sorted CD3+CD56+NKG2C+, CD3+CD56+NKG2C- and CD3+CD56-NKG2C+ T cells, TCR beta repertoires were obtained. The CD3+CD56-NKG2C+ fraction of several donors was also led by these clonotypes.

The sequence was collected from a man aged 50 to 59 who received an inactivated influenza vaccine. Sequencing was performed on CD4+ T cells sorted from PBMCs, taken about 11 days after vaccination. The rearrangement uses TRBV20-1 and TRBJ2-7, with 9 bases lining up with TRBD2. The CDR3 DNA reads TGCAGTGCTAGTGGAGCGGGAGGAAGCTCCTACGAGCAGTACTTC. Translating gives CSASGAGGSSYEQYF.